The sequence of this TCR beta chain was determined in a study of human T cells and chemical hapten exposure. This clonotype was counted a single time. The CDR3 carries no conserved terminal phenylalanine or tryptophan, so it likely arises from a read error. Original handling: A per-sample median of about 96,000 TCRs was observed, with counts ranging from roughly 23,224 to 750,000. In TCRdb, the RACE reads were re-called with MiXCR into one record per CDR3 protein. The V and J calls here are based on TCRdb, not the publication. Of 300,000 to 450,000 distinct CDR3 sequences in the sample, 5.5% were seen once. Time point reported: pre-sensitization, week 0. Treatment indicated: therapeutic diphenylcyclopropenone sensitization with weekly scalp DPC. Germline V gene lookup returns CDR1 PRHDT and CDR2 FYEKMQ (reference sequence). Trimming shortened V by 5 bases and J by 4 bases, and 11 bases separated the two germline ends. The CDR3 length is 13 residues.

V is TRBV13 and J is TRBJ1-1; D is ambiguous. Sequenced material: whole blood, taken in connection with sensitization to the hapten diphenylcyclopropenone (DPC). The sequence derives from a woman aged 18 to 35 with alopecia areata. Some clones in this sample may be carry-over from other donors' samples. The CDR3 reads CASSQLGVTEAFL. CDR3 nucleotide sequence: TGTGCCAGCAGCCAGCTTGGGGTCACTGAAGCTTTCTTA.